This entry concerns a single T cell receptor beta chain. Method: immunoSEQ multiplex PCR; TCRdb's copy keeps in-frame clones and lacks some. The table shows about 50,000 clones, with approximately 84% occurring only once. Trimming cost V 7 bases and J 4 bases, with 17 bases left between them. The CDR3 has 14 residues. CDR1 and CDR2 (germline): MDHEN, SYDVKM. These data are taken from a study of radiotherapy plus CTLA-4 blockade in lung cancer. Study background: Disease control reached over 30%, with objective responses in 15% to 20%.

This receptor was obtained from a human donor with non-small cell lung cancer whose response to radiotherapy plus ipilimumab could not be evaluated. V gene TRBV28 combines with J gene TRBJ2-7, with D perhaps TRBD1 (6 bases). The sequencing here drew on peripheral blood, taken from a patient treated with radiotherapy plus ipilimumab. This CDR3 reads CASNPQGSRYEQYF. As DNA, the CDR3 is TGTGCCAGCAACCCTCAGGGGTCCCGGTACGAGCAGTACTTC.